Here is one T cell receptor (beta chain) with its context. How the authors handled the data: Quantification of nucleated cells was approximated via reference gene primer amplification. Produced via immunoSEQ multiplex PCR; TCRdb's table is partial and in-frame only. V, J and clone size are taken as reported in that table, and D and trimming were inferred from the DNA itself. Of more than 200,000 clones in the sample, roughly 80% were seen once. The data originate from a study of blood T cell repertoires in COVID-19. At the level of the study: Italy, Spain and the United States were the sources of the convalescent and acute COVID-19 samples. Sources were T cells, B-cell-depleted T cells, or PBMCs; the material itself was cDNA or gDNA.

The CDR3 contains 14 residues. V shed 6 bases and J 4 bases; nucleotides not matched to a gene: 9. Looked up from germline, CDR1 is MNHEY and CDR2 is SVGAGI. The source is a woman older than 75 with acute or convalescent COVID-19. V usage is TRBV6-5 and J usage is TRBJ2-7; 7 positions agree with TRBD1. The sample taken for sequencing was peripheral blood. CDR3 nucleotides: TGTGCCAGCAGCCCCCCCACAGGGGAGTACGAGCAGTACTTC. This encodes CASSPPTGEYEQYF.